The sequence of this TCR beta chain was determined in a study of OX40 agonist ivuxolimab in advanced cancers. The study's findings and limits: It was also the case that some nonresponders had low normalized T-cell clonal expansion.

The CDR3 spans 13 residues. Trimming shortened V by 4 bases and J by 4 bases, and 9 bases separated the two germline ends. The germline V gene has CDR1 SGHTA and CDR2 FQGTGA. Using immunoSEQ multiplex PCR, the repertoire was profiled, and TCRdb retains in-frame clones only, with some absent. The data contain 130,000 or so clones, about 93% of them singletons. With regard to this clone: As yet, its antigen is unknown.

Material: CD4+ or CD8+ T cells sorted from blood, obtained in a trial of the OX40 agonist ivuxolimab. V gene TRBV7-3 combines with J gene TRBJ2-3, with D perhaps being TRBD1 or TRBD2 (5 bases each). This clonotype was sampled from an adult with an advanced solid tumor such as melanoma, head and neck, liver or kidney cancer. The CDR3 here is CASSSSGPDTQYF. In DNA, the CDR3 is TGTGCCAGCAGCTCTTCGGGACCAGATACGCAGTATTTT.